These 3 T cell receptor beta chains were all obtained from the same sample, sequenced in a study of shared clonotypes between healthy human individuals. TCRdb keeps only in-frame clones here, not all; method: immunoSEQ multiplex PCR. The data show over a million clones, with more than 65% seen just once and roughly 1.5% held by the top ten. Sample: memory CD4+ T cells sorted from blood. Subset given: CD45RA-negative fraction. These receptors originate from a man aged 18 to 30 in good health.

The chain carries TRBV5-1 and TRBJ2-4; TRBD1 matches 10 bases. Trimming at V came to 4 bases and at J to 3 bases, leaving 4 bases not matched to a gene. The CDR3 contains 15 residues. Looked up from germline, CDR1 is SGHRS and CDR2 is YFSETQ. This CDR3 reads CASSAGTGVKNIQYF. CDR3 DNA: TGCGCCAGCAGCGCGGGGACAGGGGTCAAAAACATTCAGTACTTC.

This chain joins TRBV5-1 and TRBJ1-3; 8 bases line up with TRBD1. CDR1 is SGHRS and CDR2 is YFSETQ in the germline V gene. This CDR3 is built from 16 residues. Trimming at V came to 2 bases and at J to 0 bases, leaving 4 bases not matched to a gene. This chain's CDR3 is CASSFAGGRSGNTIYF. In DNA, the CDR3 is TGCGCCAGCAGCTTCGCAGGGGGCCGCTCTGGAAACACCATATATTTT.

The chain couples TRBV6-5 to TRBJ1-3; D remains unclear. Germline assignment: CDR1 MNHEY and CDR2 SVGAGI. V was pared by 2 bases and J by 0 bases, with 5 bases between. This CDR3 contains 14 residues. CDR3 in DNA: TGTGCCAGCAGTTACGGCCCCTCTGGAAACACCATATATTTT. As protein: CASSYGPSGNTIYF.